These 30 T cell receptor beta chains originate from one sample sequenced in a study of CD8 T cells in Susac syndrome. Random-hexamer reverse transcription was applied to about 0.5 to 1 ug RNA. TCRdb reprocessed the immunoSEQ multiplex PCR reads with MiXCR, giving one entry per CDR3 protein. The sample yields about 150,000 distinct CDR3 sequences, about 94% seen once. Sample: CD8+ T cells from PBMCs. These receptors were collected from a human donor with multiple sclerosis.

This clonotype appeared once. The chain uses TRBV29-1 and TRBJ1-2; 10 bases agree with TRBD1. Germline V gene sequence: CDR1 SQVTM, CDR2 ANQGSEA. The ends lost 6 bases at V and 0 bases at J; junction bases unmatched: 7. CDR3 length: 15 residues. The CDR3: CSVRDRGEPNYGYTF. DNA for the CDR3: TGCAGCGTAAGGGACAGGGGTGAACCTAACTATGGCTACACCTTC.

The chain employs TRBV6-5 and TRBJ2-1; either TRBD1 or TRBD2 may supply D (5 bases each). The CDR3 is made up of 12 amino acids. Trimming took off 11 bases at V and 2 bases at J, with 10 bases between the two ends. Germline CDR1 is MNHEY and CDR2 is SVGAGI. The CDR3 region has the DNA TGTGCCGTGGGGGTGACCTACAATGAGCAGTTCTTC. Protein sequence: CAVGVTYNEQFF.

The J gene is TRBJ2-3, the V gene TRBV6-5; D ambiguous. Trimming took off 10 bases at V and 0 bases at J, with 14 bases between the two ends. Germline V gives CDR1 MNHEY, CDR2 SVGAGI. The CDR3 is 14 amino acids. The CDR3 coding sequence is TGTGCCACCTATCTCGGCGTTAGCACAGATACGCAGTATTTT. Its translation: CATYLGVSTDTQYF.

V and J are TRBV11-2 and TRBJ2-2; D gene ambiguous. The CDR3 covers 12 residues. V was shortened by 3 bases and J by 9 bases, with 8 bases between the two germline ends. From germline, CDR1 is SGHAT and CDR2 FQNNGV. The CDR3 protein is CASSLGYRELFF. DNA of the CDR3: TGTGCCAGCAGCTTGGGGTACAGGGAGCTGTTTTTT.

A note on this clonotype: Compared with germline, one end of the junction differs, possibly owing to a read error. The chain uses TRBV28 and TRBJ1-5; 11 nucleotides line up with TRBD1. The CDR3 runs to 14 residues. Germline assignment: CDR1 MDHEN and CDR2 SYDVKM. CDR3 residues: CASSIWTGGWPQHF. The CDR3 DNA is TGTGCCAGCAGTATATGGACAGGGGGCTGGCCCCAGCATTTT.

CDR3 amino acids: CSVEEVYMNTEAFF. CDR3 sequence (DNA): TGCAGCGTTGAAGAGGTCTACATGAACACTGAAGCTTTCTTT. The V gene is TRBV29-1, the J gene TRBJ1-1; D not certain. Germline V CDR1 and CDR2: SQVTM, ANQGSEA. The CDR3 has 14 residues. Deletions cut 0 bases from V and 0 bases from J, with 8 bases between.

This sequence joins TRBV7-8 and TRBJ2-5, with 13 bases fitting TRBD2. Trimming took 4 bases from V and 2 from J; bases not matched to a gene: 4. Germline V gene data show CDR1 as SGHVS and CDR2 as FQNEAQ. This CDR3 comprises 16 residues. The CDR3 nucleotides are TGTGCCAGCAGCTCCGCACTAGCGGGGGGGCAAGAGACCCAGTACTTC. Translating gives CASSSALAGGQETQYF.

V and J are TRBV11-2 and TRBJ2-7; the match to TRBD1 covers 7 bases. The CDR3 length is 19 residues. The J segment lost 0 bases and the V segment lost 4 bases, leaving 18 bases of the junction unmatched. Germline CDR1 reads SGHAT; CDR2 reads FQNNGV. This CDR3 is CASSSPSGKRQGSSYEQYF. For the CDR3, the DNA is TGTGCCAGCAGCTCCCCATCAGGAAAACGACAGGGCAGCTCCTACGAGCAGTACTTC.

The V gene is TRBV27, the J gene TRBJ2-1; D could derive from TRBD1 or TRBD2 (5 bases each). This CDR3 is 15 amino acids long. V lost 2 bases and J lost 0, with 8 bases in between. The germline gives CDR1 MNHEY, CDR2 SMNVEV (reference sequence). CDR3 coding DNA: TGTGCCAGCAGTTTACGGGGCTTCTCCTACAATGAGCAGTTCTTC. This encodes CASSLRGFSYNEQFF.

The chain links TRBV4-1 to TRBJ1-2; D perhaps matches TRBD1 (6 bases). The CDR3 is 18 residues long. CDR1 and CDR2 from the germline V gene are MGHRA and YSYEKL. Trimming pared 1 base from V and 5 bases from J, leaving 23 bases between. The CDR3 DNA follows: TGCGCCAGCAGCCAAGGGCTTTACGATTACTCAGGGGAATATGGCTACACCTTC. Its translation is CASSQGLYDYSGEYGYTF.

The chain recombines TRBV7-6 with TRBJ2-7, with a tentative D call TRBD1 (5 bases). Germline lookup yields CDR1 SGHVS and CDR2 FNYEAQ. The V and J ends lost 1 base and 5 bases respectively, with 9 bases between them. The CDR3 contains 13 residues. The CDR3 is CASSLEGRDEQYF. The CDR3, as DNA: TGTGCCAGCAGCTTAGAGGGCAGGGACGAGCAGTACTTC.

The chain couples TRBV9 to TRBJ2-7; D is unclear. Per germline, CDR1 SGDLS and CDR2 YYNGEE. The CDR3 has 13 amino acids. The V end lost 0 bases, the J end lost 6 bases, and 10 bases lay between the germline ends. The CDR3 loop is CASSVGTVSEQYF. For the CDR3, the DNA is TGTGCCAGCAGCGTAGGCACAGTCTCCGAGCAGTACTTC.

The V and J genes are TRBV9 and TRBJ2-3; D remains unclear. CDR1 is SGDLS and CDR2 is YYNGEE in the germline V gene. This CDR3 has 15 residues. Trimming took 4 bases from V and 5 from J, leaving 17 bases between them. CDR3 amino acids: CASSFPGVEVDTQYF. In DNA form, the CDR3 reads TGTGCCAGCAGCTTCCCAGGCGTAGAGGTAGATACGCAGTATTTT.

The rearrangement links TRBV12-3 or TRBV12-4 to TRBJ1-2; 7 bases line up with TRBD1. J gave up 14 bases and V 5 bases, and 14 bases lay outside the gene matches. The CDR3 spans 13 residues. The chain's CDR3 is CASSNMGQPRRTF. As DNA, the CDR3 is TGTGCCAGCAGTAACATGGGACAGCCCCGTAGAACCTTC.

The genes are TRBV29-1 and TRBJ2-1; 13 bases agree with TRBD2. This CDR3 has 17 amino acids. Germline lookup yields CDR1 SQVTM and CDR2 ANQGSEA. V lost 1 base, J lost 3 bases, and 6 bases stayed unmatched. The CDR3 sequence is CSVEGTSGGPNYNEQFF. CDR3 nucleotides: TGCAGCGTTGAAGGGACTAGCGGGGGCCCTAACTACAATGAGCAGTTCTTC.

The chain is built from TRBV19 and TRBJ1-5; D is uncertain. With 5 bases removed from V and 6 bases from J, the gap between germline ends came to 14 bases. The CDR3 is 14 amino acids. In germline, CDR1 is LNHDA, CDR2 SQIVND (reference sequence). CDR3 sequence (DNA): TGTGCCAGTAGTCACACTCGGAAGGCTCAGCCCCAGCATTTT. Amino acids: CASSHTRKAQPQHF.

DNA for the CDR3: TGCAGTGCTAGACCGGGGAGGGGTAGCACAGATACGCAGTATTTT. As protein: CSARPGRGSTDTQYF. The rearrangement uses TRBV20-1 and TRBJ2-3; 7 bases are a match to TRBD2. There are 15 residues in the CDR3. Germline V CDR1 and CDR2: DFQATT, SNEGSKA (reference sequence). With V trimmed by 2 bases and J by 0 bases, 5 bases remained unmatched.

The V gene is TRBV7-8, the J gene TRBJ2-3; perhaps TRBD2 as D (5 bases). V was cut by 7 bases and J by 0 bases, with 20 bases left in between. This CDR3 is built from 17 residues. Germline V gene data show CDR1 as SGHVS and CDR2 as FQNEAQ. As DNA, the CDR3 is TGTGCCAGCACCCGGAGAGGACTCCCCCCTAGCACAGATACGCAGTATTTT. Translation: CASTRRGLPPSTDTQYF.

CDR3 amino acids: CASSSPTWIFGYTF. For the CDR3, the DNA is TGTGCCAGCAGCTCTCCGACCTGGATCTTTGGCTACACCTTC. This chain uses TRBV6-2 or TRBV6-3 with TRBJ1-2; unclear D gene. From germline, CDR1 is MNHEY and CDR2 SVGEGT. The CDR3 is made up of 14 amino acids. Trimming shortened V by 6 bases and J by 7 bases, and 18 bases separated the two germline ends.

This chain uses TRBV30 with TRBJ2-5; D tentatively fits TRBD1 or TRBD2 (5 bases each). The CDR3 loop spans 14 amino acids. CDR1 and CDR2 from the germline V gene are GTSNPN and SVGIG (reference sequence). The V and J ends lost 1 base and 1 base respectively, with 10 bases between them. The CDR3 nucleotides are TGTGCCTGGAGTGAGGGACGGGCCCAAGAGACCCAGTACTTC. Translated: CAWSEGRAQETQYF.

The genes are TRBV14 and TRBJ2-2; no clear D. Germline V gene sequence: CDR1 SGHDN, CDR2 FVKESK. This CDR3 contains 13 residues. With 0 bases removed from V and 7 bases from J, the gap between germline ends came to 6 bases. The CDR3 region is CASSQDRYGELFF. In DNA form, the CDR3 reads TGTGCCAGCAGCCAAGATCGTTACGGGGAGCTGTTTTTT.

This rearrangement joins TRBV27 to TRBJ1-1, with unresolved D. V lost 6 bases and J lost 0, with 8 bases in between. CDR1 MNHEY and CDR2 SMNVEV come from the germline V gene (reference sequence). The CDR3 is 13 residues long. The CDR3 coding sequence is TGTGCCAGCAGCCGAAGATTGAACACTGAAGCTTTCTTT. Amino acid sequence: CASSRRLNTEAFF.

The gene calls are TRBV20-1 and TRBJ1-2, with D possibly matching TRBD1 (5 bases). Germline CDR1 DFQATT, CDR2 SNEGSKA (reference sequence). The CDR3 contains 15 residues. V shed 0 bases and J shed 8 bases, with 19 bases lying between them. As DNA, the CDR3 is TGCAGTGCTAGAGATTCGGACACCCAGCGAGTAGGCTACACCTTC. Translating it yields CSARDSDTQRVGYTF.

The chain uses TRBV2 and TRBJ1-6, with TRBD1 matching over 7 bases. Germline assignment: CDR1 SNHLY and CDR2 FYNNEI. CDR3 length equals 15 residues. Trimming removed 4 bases from V and 7 bases from J; junction bases left unmatched: 7. DNA for the CDR3: TGTGCCAGCAGTGGGACCGGGACAGCCAATTCACCCCTCCACTTT. Its protein product is CASSGTGTANSPLHF.

This chain uses TRBV19 with TRBJ1-2, with TRBD1 matching over 7 bases. The V gene end was trimmed by 8 bases and the J gene end by 4 bases; junction bases not matched to a gene: 4. Germline CDR1 LNHDA, CDR2 SQIVND (reference sequence). This CDR3 is built from 12 residues. CDR3 in DNA: TGTGCCAGTGGGAGGGACAGCTATGGCTACACCTTC. As protein: CASGRDSYGYTF.

Written as DNA, the CDR3 is TGCAGTGCTAGAGATTGGAGGGAGGAGAGCTCCTACGAGCAGTACTTC. Translating gives CSARDWREESSYEQYF. The rearrangement joins TRBV20-1 to TRBJ2-7, with D tentatively TRBD2 (6 bases). V lost 0 bases to trimming and J lost 0 bases, with 15 bases between them. The CDR3 spans 16 residues. Germline CDR1 and CDR2: DFQATT and SNEGSKA (reference sequence).

The count of this clonotype is one. The chain recombines TRBV27 with TRBJ1-5, with D tentatively TRBD1 (6 bases). Trimming shortened V by 6 bases and J by 6 bases, and 21 bases separated the two germline ends. Germline CDR1 MNHEY, CDR2 SMNVEV (reference sequence). CDR3 length equals 16 residues. The chain's CDR3 is CASSALRTVGGQPQHF. In nucleotides, the CDR3 is TGTGCCAGCAGCGCCTTAAGGACAGTCGGGGGTCAGCCCCAGCATTTT.

This chain links TRBV9 with TRBJ2-7; no firm D call. There are 14 residues in the CDR3. From germline, CDR1 is SGDLS and CDR2 YYNGEE. Trimming removed 0 bases from V and 4 bases from J, with 11 bases in between. The DNA for the CDR3 is TGTGCCAGCAGCGTAGGGAGTGAACGGTACGAGCAGTACTTC. Its protein is CASSVGSERYEQYF. The entire variable domain, with the rest obtained from reference TRBV9 and TRBJ2-7, is as follows: DSGVTQTPKHLITATGQRVTLRCSPRSGDLSVYWYQQSLDQGLQFLIQYYNGEERAKGNILERFSAQQFPDLHSELNLSSLELGDSALYFCASSVGSERYEQYFGPGTRLTVT.

The chain employs TRBV2 and TRBJ1-1, with D unclear. Trimming cost V 8 bases and J 0 bases, with 7 bases left between them. The CDR3 consists of 12 residues. The germline V gene encodes CDR1 SNHLY and CDR2 FYNNEI. The CDR3 nucleotides are TGTGCCAGCTATGCAGTGAACACTGAAGCTTTCTTT. Residues: CASYAVNTEAFF. Complete variable domain (other parts from reference TRBV2 and TRBJ1-1): EPEVTQTPSHQVTQMGQEVILRCVPISNHLYFYWYRQILGQKVEFLVSFYNNEISEKSEIFDDQFSVERPDGSNFTLKIRSTKLEDSAMYFCASYAVNTEAFFGQGTRLTVV.

The gene calls are TRBV7-9 and TRBJ2-1; 9 positions agree with TRBD1. CDR1 and CDR2 (germline): SEHNR, FQNEAQ (reference sequence). This CDR3 contains 16 residues. After removal of 5 bases from V and 6 bases from J, the junction contained 11 bases not matched to a gene. CDR3 in DNA: TGTGCCAGCAGCGCATCACCGGGACAGGGACGCAATGAGCAGTTCTTC. It translates to CASSASPGQGRNEQFF.